This T cell receptor (beta chain) was identified in a study of cytomegalovirus exposure and HLA in healthy donors. General observations from the study: The study flagged some 170 TCR beta chains as cytomegalovirus-associated. Some V segments, TRBV6-2 and TRBV6-3 among them, were indistinguishable and were therefore excluded.

Note on this clone: Its matching antigen is unknown.

The primer mix had 60 Vbeta and 13 Jbeta primers. Some clones are missing from TCRdb's copy, which holds only in-frame ones; the method was immunoSEQ multiplex PCR. Of over 95,000 clones in the sample, approximately 80% were seen once. The V gene's germline CDR1 is MGHRA and CDR2 YSYEKL. Trimming cost V 1 base and J 4 bases; bases outside gene matches: 6. There are 16 residues in the CDR3. The rearrangement links TRBV4-1 to TRBJ1-5, with 8 bases matching TRBD1. The sequenced material came from PBMCs. This clonotype was obtained from a man aged 35 to 55 in good health and CMV-seropositive. For the CDR3, the DNA is TGCGCCAGCAGCCAAGGGGGGACAGGACTAAATCAGCCCCAGCATTTT. Its protein product is CASSQGGTGLNQPQHF.